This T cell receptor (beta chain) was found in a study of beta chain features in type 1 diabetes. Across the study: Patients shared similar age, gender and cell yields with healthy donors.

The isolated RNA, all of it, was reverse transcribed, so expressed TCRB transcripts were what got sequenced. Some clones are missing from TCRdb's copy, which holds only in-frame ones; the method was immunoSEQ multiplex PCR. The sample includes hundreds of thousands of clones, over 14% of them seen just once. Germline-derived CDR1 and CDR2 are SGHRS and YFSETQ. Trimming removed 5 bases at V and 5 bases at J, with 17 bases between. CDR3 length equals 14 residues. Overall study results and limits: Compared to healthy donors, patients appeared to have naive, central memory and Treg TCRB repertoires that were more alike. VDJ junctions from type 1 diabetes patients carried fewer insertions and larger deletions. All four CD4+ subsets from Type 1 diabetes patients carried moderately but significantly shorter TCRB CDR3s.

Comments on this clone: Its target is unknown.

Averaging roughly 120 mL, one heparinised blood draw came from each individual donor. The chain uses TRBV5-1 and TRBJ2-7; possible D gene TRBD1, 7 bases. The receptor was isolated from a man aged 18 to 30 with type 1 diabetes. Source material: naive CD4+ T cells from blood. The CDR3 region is CASRDYTGDDEQYF. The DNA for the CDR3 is TGCGCCAGCAGGGACTATACAGGGGACGACGAGCAGTACTTC.